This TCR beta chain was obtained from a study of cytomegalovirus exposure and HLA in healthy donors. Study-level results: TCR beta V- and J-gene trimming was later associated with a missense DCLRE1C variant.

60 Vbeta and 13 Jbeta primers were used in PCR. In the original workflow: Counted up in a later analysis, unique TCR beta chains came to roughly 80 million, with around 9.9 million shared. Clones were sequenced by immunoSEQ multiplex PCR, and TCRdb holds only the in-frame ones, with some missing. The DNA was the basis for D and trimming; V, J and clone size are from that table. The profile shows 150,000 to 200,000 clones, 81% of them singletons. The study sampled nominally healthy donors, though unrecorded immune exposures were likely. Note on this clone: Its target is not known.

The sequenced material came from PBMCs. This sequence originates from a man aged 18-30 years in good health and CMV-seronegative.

CDR3 sequence reads: CASSSSGRRLDEQFF. DNA of the CDR3: TGTGCCAGCAGTTCTAGCGGGAGAAGGTTAGATGAGCAGTTCTTC. This rearrangement joins TRBV2 to TRBJ2-1, with 10 bases that match TRBD2. CDR1 is SNHLY, CDR2 FYNNEI, per germline. With 5 bases clipped from V and 8 bases from J, the junction kept 9 bases outside the gene matches. CDR3 length: 15 residues.